This T cell receptor beta chain was recovered during a study of prognosis after radiotherapy for stage I lung cancer. Looking at the study overall: Those with stage I non-small cell lung cancer who took part were enrolled between April 2018 and January 2019. The biologically effective dose of the SBRT radiotherapy was at least 100 Gy, given over 3 to 5 fractions. Distant metastases showed up in four patients after radiotherapy, at a median of 7 months, while more than 12 showed no significant progression. Study-level results: Median unique TCR clone counts of approximately 9,600 versus 7,200 showed a fall after stereotactic body radiation therapy.

Genomic DNA served as the source from which two-round multiplex PCR generated TCR beta CDR3 amplicons. Every TRBV and TRBJ gene had its own specific primer in first-round PCR. MiXCR, applied by TCRdb to the multiplex PCR reads, yields one record per CDR3 protein. Found here are 13,000 to 15,000 distinct CDR3 sequences, approximately 55% of them singletons; the top ten hold roughly 37%. Trimming stripped 6 bases from V and 7 bases from J, with 6 bases between. The CDR3 extends over 10 amino acids. Germline V gene sequence: CDR1 SGHTA, CDR2 FQGNSA. Turning to this clonotype: What it binds is unknown. This may come from a read error, since a much larger clone is one base off.

The sequenced sample was PBMCs, obtained before or after stereotactic body radiation therapy (not recorded which). V is TRBV7-2 and J is TRBJ1-1; D is uncertain. The TCR originated in a donor at least 50 years old with non-small cell lung cancer. CDR3 nucleotide sequence: TGTGCCAGCAGTGGGGATGAAGCTTTCTTT. This codes for CASSGDEAFF.